The TCR beta chain described here comes from a study of CD8+ T cells in alopecia areata. Study observations and caveats: In scalp and blood during tofacitinib, many expanded lesional clones persisted. Because one nonresponder was included, the link of baseline CD8+ expansion to response is considered uncertain. Clonality exceeded that of normal scalp in lesional scalp, most notably in alopecia totalis/universalis.

After isolation, RNA underwent reverse transcription to generate cDNA as the sequencing template. The assay was immunoSEQ multiplex PCR, and TCRdb's table has in-frame clones only and misses some. This sample has 95,000 to 100,000 clones, with about 61% found just once. Trimming shortened V by 3 bases and J by 0 bases, and 9 bases separated the two germline ends. This CDR3 spans 15 amino acids. The germline gives CDR1 SSHAT, CDR2 FNYEAQ (reference sequence). This sample's treatment: oral pan-JAK inhibitor, 5-10 mg twice daily. This clone was picked up a small number of times. Its antigen remains unidentified.

The gene calls are TRBV7-7 and TRBJ1-3; D uncertain. The sequence came from a human donor with alopecia areata. The sample in question was CD8+ T cells sorted from blood, obtained between weeks 55 and 65, from a patient treated with tofacitinib. CDR3: CASSFSAISGNTIYF. The CDR3 DNA reads TGTGCCAGCAGCTTCTCAGCCATCTCTGGAAACACCATATATTTT. Full variable domain (rest looked up from reference TRBV7-7 and TRBJ1-3): GAGVSQSPRYKVTKRGQDVTLRCDPISSHATLYWYQQALGQGPEFLTYFNYEAQPDKSGLPSDRFSAERPEGSISTLTIQRTEQRDSAMYRCASSFSAISGNTIYFGEGSWLTVV.